Here is one TCR beta chain with its context. Its antigen is still unknown. This specimen belongs to a study of CD8 T cells in Susac syndrome. Study conclusions and caveats: The number of individuals included in the study's TCR sequencing and HLA analysis was acknowledged as relatively small.

With random hexamers, reverse transcription was performed on roughly 0.5 to 1 ug of RNA. Amplification of the TCR beta CDR3 was carried out by immunoSEQ multiplex PCR, which spanned a total of 54 Vbeta and 13 Jbeta segments. One entry per CDR3 protein results from TCRdb running MiXCR on the immunoSEQ multiplex PCR reads. Of about 150,000 distinct CDR3 sequences listed, approximately 94% are singletons. High-throughput TCR beta sequencing covered peripheral CD8+ and CD4+ T cells. The CDR3 consists of 13 residues. V gave up 10 bases and J gave up 5 bases, with 17 bases separating them. The V gene's germline CDR1 is MNHEY and CDR2 SMNVEV (reference sequence).

This receptor was identified in a human donor with multiple sclerosis. This rearrangement joins TRBV27 to TRBJ2-5, with a possible D match to TRBD1 (6 bases). Sample: CD8+ T cells from PBMCs. This CDR3 reads CAIPDSPFETQYF. The CDR3, as DNA: TGTGCCATCCCGGACAGCCCCTTCGAGACCCAGTACTTC.